Listed here are 8 T cell receptor beta chains from one sample, sequenced in a study of PD-1 blockade in classical Hodgkin lymphoma. Time point reported: cycle 4 day 1 (C4D1), after less than seven weeks of nivolumab. Each patient relapsed following autologous stem cell transplantation, and prior brentuximab vedotin exposure differed. This table comes from immunoSEQ multiplex PCR, and its TCRdb copy is limited to in-frame clones, with some not included. The sample shows almost 95,000 clones, over 80% of them seen only once. This material consisted of peripheral blood mononuclear cells (PBMCs), taken before the fourth cycle of nivolumab. The source of these receptors is a human donor with classical Hodgkin lymphoma.

The chain is built from TRBV6-6 and TRBJ1-2; possibly TRBD1 for D (5 bases). V lost 8 bases to trimming and J lost 4 bases, with 11 bases between them. This CDR3 spans 12 amino acids. The germline V gene encodes CDR1 MNHNY and CDR2 SVGAGI (reference sequence). CDR3 nucleotides: TGTGCCAGCTGGGGGTTAGGCTATGGCTACACCTTC. This sequence encodes CASWGLGYGYTF.

The chain carries TRBV19 and TRBJ2-1, with D tentatively TRBD1 (5 bases). The V gene lost 3 bases and the J gene lost 4 bases, with 16 bases spanning the gap. This CDR3 is built from 16 residues. Germline V gives CDR1 LNHDA, CDR2 SQIVND (reference sequence). The CDR3 here is CASSIIKGANYNEQFF. CDR3 DNA: TGTGCCAGTAGTATTATTAAAGGGGCTAATTACAATGAGCAGTTCTTC. Using reference TRBV19 and TRBJ2-1 for the parts outside the CDR3, the full variable domain is DGGITQSPKYLFRKEGQNVTLSCEQNLNHDAMYWYRQDPGQGLRLIYYSQIVNDFQKGDIAEGYSVSREKKESFPLTVTSAQKNPTAFYLCASSIIKGANYNEQFFGPGTRLTVL.

This chain uses TRBV28 with TRBJ2-5, with 7 bases matching TRBD2. With 8 bases clipped from V and 1 base from J, the junction kept 7 bases outside the gene matches. The CDR3 consists of 14 residues. Looked up from germline, CDR1 is MDHEN and CDR2 is SYDVKM. This CDR3 reads CASLSPGGQETQYF. For the CDR3, the DNA is TGTGCCAGCCTTTCGCCGGGGGGCCAAGAGACCCAGTACTTC. The entire variable domain, with the rest obtained from reference TRBV28 and TRBJ2-5, is as follows: DVKVTQSSRYLVKRTGEKVFLECVQDMDHENMFWYRQDPGLGLRLIYFSYDVKMKEKGDIPEGYSVSREKKERFSLILESASTNQTSMYLCASLSPGGQETQYFGPGTRLLVL.

This clone came up once. V gene TRBV18 combines with J gene TRBJ1-1; a weak D match, TRBD1 (6 bases). The CDR3 runs to 13 residues. The V gene's germline CDR1 is KGHSH and CDR2 LQKENI. Trimming took off 1 base at V and 3 bases at J, with 6 bases between the two ends. CDR3: CASSPQGDTEAFF. CDR3 nucleotide sequence: TGTGCCAGCTCACCACAGGGGGACACTGAAGCTTTCTTT.

The chain recombines TRBV6-7 with TRBJ1-5; perhaps TRBD1 as D (5 bases). TRBV6-7 carries the ORF label, with uncertain function. The V gene lost 2 bases and the J gene lost 11 bases, with 22 bases spanning the gap. The CDR3 extends over 16 amino acids. DNA of the CDR3: TGTGCCAGCAGTTACCTCCCAGGGCTGGAGGGGTGGGCCCAGCATTTT. It specifies CASSYLPGLEGWAQHF.

The V gene is TRBV6-5, the J gene TRBJ1-2; D may be TRBD1 (5 bases). Germline lookup yields CDR1 MNHEY and CDR2 SVGAGI. V shed 5 bases and J shed 4 bases, with 11 bases lying between them. The CDR3 is 13 residues long. CDR3 region: CASSPRQTYGYTF. DNA for the CDR3: TGTGCCAGCAGTCCCCGACAGACCTATGGCTACACCTTC.

The V call is TRBV2, the J call TRBJ1-5, with D perhaps TRBD1 (5 bases). V dropped 3 bases and J dropped 9 bases, with 6 bases sitting between them. The CDR3 consists of 11 residues. Germline V CDR1 and CDR2: SNHLY, FYNNEI. CDR3 nucleotides: TGTGCCAGCAGTGATCAGGGGCCCCAGCATTTT. This sequence encodes CASSDQGPQHF.

This clone was found once. The gene calls are TRBV7-9 and TRBJ1-4; maybe TRBD1 (6 bases). The CDR3 is 16 amino acids. V lost 5 bases to trimming and J lost 5 bases, with 18 bases between them. Germline loops: CDR1 SEHNR, CDR2 FQNEAQ (reference sequence). CDR3 region: CASSGQTGSLNEKLFF. CDR3 nucleotides: TGTGCCAGCAGCGGCCAAACAGGGAGTTTAAATGAAAAACTGTTTTTT.